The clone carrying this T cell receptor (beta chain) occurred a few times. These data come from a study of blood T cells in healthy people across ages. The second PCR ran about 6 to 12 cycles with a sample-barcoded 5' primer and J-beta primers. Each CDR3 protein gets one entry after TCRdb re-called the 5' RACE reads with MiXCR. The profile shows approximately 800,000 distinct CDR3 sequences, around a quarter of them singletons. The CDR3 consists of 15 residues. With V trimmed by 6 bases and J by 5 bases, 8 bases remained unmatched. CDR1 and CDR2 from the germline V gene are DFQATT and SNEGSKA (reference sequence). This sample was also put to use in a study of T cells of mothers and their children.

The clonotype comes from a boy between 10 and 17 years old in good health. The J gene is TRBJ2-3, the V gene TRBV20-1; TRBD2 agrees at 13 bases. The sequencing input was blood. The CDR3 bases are TGCAGTGCGACCGGACTAGCGGGGGTCCAAGATACGCAGTATTTT. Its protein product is CSATGLAGVQDTQYF.